This T cell receptor beta chain is from a study of blood T cell repertoires in COVID-19. V lost 5 bases and J 12 bases, leaving 23 bases between the germline ends. Looked up from germline, CDR1 is SGHTA and CDR2 is FQGNSA. This CDR3 has 16 residues. Profiling relied on immunoSEQ multiplex PCR, and the TCRdb table lists in-frame clones only, not all of them. The sample holds around 250,000 clones, about 82% seen once. In its sample, this clone was seen once. This receptor was identified in an elderly woman with COVID-19, enrolled during active disease. V usage is TRBV7-2 and J usage is TRBJ1-6, with TRBD1 as a possible D gene (5 bases). Sequenced: peripheral blood. The CDR3 reads CASSITGRITGLPLHF. The DNA for the CDR3 is TGTGCCAGCAGCATAACCGGGAGAATAACAGGTTTACCCCTCCACTTT.